This T cell receptor (beta chain) stems from a study of blood T cells in healthy people across ages. This clonotype was picked up many times. No antigen is known for it. The authors ran a second PCR of 7 to 11 cycles using a sample-barcoded 5' primer and a J-beta primer mix. Sequencing recovered at least 3 million CDR3-containing paired-end reads from each sample. TCRdb passed the 5' RACE reads through MiXCR, listing each CDR3 protein once. Of 1.5 million to 2 million distinct CDR3 sequences in the sample, 28% were seen once. V lost 7 bases and J lost 7, with 7 bases in between. The CDR3 spans 11 residues. Germline lookup yields CDR1 KGHDR and CDR2 SFDVKD. Findings and limits, study-wide: Donors of long life had a larger count of naive CD4+ cells and greater diversity than aged donors. It was not known whether donors were CMV positive (a possible confounder of expanded clonotype changes).

The V gene is TRBV24-1, the J gene TRBJ2-1, with no clear D. The specimen was blood. This clonotype originated in a woman aged 25 to 39 in good health. The CDR3 reads CATRKLNEQFF. CDR3 sequence (DNA): TGTGCCACCAGAAAGCTTAATGAGCAGTTCTTC.